This TCR beta chain appears in the sequencing data of a study of blood T cell repertoires in COVID-19. Original handling: Quantification of nucleated cells was approximated via reference gene primer amplification. The method was immunoSEQ multiplex PCR; TCRdb's version includes in-frame clones alone and lacks a portion of them. V and J calls and clone size follow that table, whereas D and trimming were derived from the DNA. The table lists about 220,000 clones, 82% of them singletons. Two negative PCRs, clearance, or symptom resolution had been documented for recovered Cohort 3 donors. The receptor's source is a woman aged 60-75 years who had recovered from COVID-19. The sample comprised PBMCs or T cells enriched from blood (not recorded which).

CDR3 DNA sequence: TGTGCCAGCAGCTCTGGCGGGGCCACTAATGAAAAACTGTTTTTT. Its protein product is CASSSGGATNEKLFF. The chain has TRBV9 and TRBJ1-4, with D possibly being TRBD1 (5 bases). V was shortened by 4 bases and J by 2 bases, with 12 bases between the two germline ends. The CDR3 covers 15 residues. CDR1 is SGDLS, CDR2 YYNGEE, per germline.